This section outlines one T cell receptor (beta chain) sequence together with its context. No antigen is known for it. No base qualities exist here, and no much larger clone lies one base off it. This sample is part of a study of blood T cell repertoires in COVID-19 (TCRdb year 2020). A note on the overall study: Collaborator samples came from the United States, Italy and Spain and covered acute and convalescent phases of COVID-19. The material from the prospective study consisted of cDNA or gDNA derived from T cells, B-cell-depleted T cells, or PBMCs. The dataset comprised deeply sampled blood TCRbeta repertoires from subjects exposed to, actively infected with, or recovered from COVID-19. The repertoires were released in a freely available public database meant as a resource for research on the immune response to SARS-CoV-2. Samples were obtained from the ongoing ImmuneRACE study (first 160 participants) and from 1,254 subjects provided by 6 global collaborators. A de-identified subject ID, COVID-19 status, age in years and sex were almost always included in the sample metadata. Where available, HLA class I and class II types were taken from metadata supplied by the sample provider and were not determined by assay-based typing. The investigation overall reported the following: How much clinical and demographic metadata was included differed by source and by participant, and the metadata was provided uncurated.

CDR1 and CDR2 are drawn from the germline V gene: SQVTM, ANQGSEA. Including cysteine and phenylalanine, the CDR3 has 13 amino acids. Of all the DNA, just the CDR3 is kept, 39 bases in frame from base 1. V has 8 bases trimmed and J has 4 bases trimmed; junction bases matching no gene number 8. TCRbeta CDR3 regions were amplified from genomic DNA using the immunoSEQ Assay, a bias-controlled multiplex PCR. The authors' analysis ran thus. The number of nucleated cells in each sample was estimated from the amplification of reference gene primers within the assay. Sequence reads were collapsed and filtered to measure the absolute abundance of every unique TCRbeta CDR3 rearrangement. For each sample, productive Simpson clonality was calculated as the square root of Simpson's diversity index across productive rearrangements. TCRdb stores this immuneACCESS table with in-frame sequences only. Part of the clones is absent; in the studies checked, under half of the shortfall reflects unresolved V genes, and no reason is known for the rest. V, J and clone size are those of that table, while D and trimming were read from the DNA. This sample has some 16,000 clones in its table, and roughly nine tenths of those were observed once. The ten largest account for approximately 10% of the sample.

The collaborating institutions used their own protocols to collect whole blood in K2EDTA tubes. For TCRbeta analysis, collaborator samples were shipped as frozen whole blood, as isolated PBMCs, or as DNA extracted from either sample type. The chain was built from TRBV29-1 and TRBJ2-1; 7 central bases correspond to TRBD2. The sequenced sample consisted of peripheral blood. The clonotype was recovered from a man aged 80 or over with acute or convalescent COVID-19. The sequenced DNA: TGCAGCACCCGGGGGGAGGGGTACAATGAGCAGTTCTTC. It translates to CSTRGEGYNEQFF.